The text below deals with one TCR beta chain. This entry is derived from a study of blood T cell repertoires in COVID-19. On the study more broadly: COVID-19 samples, acute and convalescent, were from the United States, Italy and Spain. Sources were T cells, B-cell-depleted T cells, or PBMCs; the material itself was cDNA or gDNA.

Clones were sequenced by immunoSEQ multiplex PCR, and TCRdb holds only the in-frame ones, with some missing. Here the sample spans 25,000 to 35,000 clones, approximately 81% being singletons. Germline V gene sequence: CDR1 SGHTA, CDR2 FQGTGA. The CDR3 extends over 13 amino acids. Trimming removed 5 bases from V and 7 bases from J; junction bases left unmatched: 5. V is TRBV7-3 and J is TRBJ2-3; TRBD2 aligns across 8 bases. This receptor was taken from an older woman with acute or convalescent COVID-19. The material sequenced was peripheral blood. The CDR3 sequence is CASSTGLAYTQYF. CDR3 DNA sequence: TGTGCCAGCAGCACCGGACTAGCTTATACGCAGTATTTT.